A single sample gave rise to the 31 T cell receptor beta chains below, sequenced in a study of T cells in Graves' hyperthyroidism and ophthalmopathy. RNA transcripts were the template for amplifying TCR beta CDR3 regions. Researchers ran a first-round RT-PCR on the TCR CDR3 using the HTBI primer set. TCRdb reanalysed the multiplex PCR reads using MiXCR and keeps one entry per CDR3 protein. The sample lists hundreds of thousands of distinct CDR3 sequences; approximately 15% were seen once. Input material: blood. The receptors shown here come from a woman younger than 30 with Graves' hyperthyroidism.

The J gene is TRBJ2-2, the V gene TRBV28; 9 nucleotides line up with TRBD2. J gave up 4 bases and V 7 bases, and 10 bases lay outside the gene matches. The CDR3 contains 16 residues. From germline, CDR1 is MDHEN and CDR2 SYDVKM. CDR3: CASTQGREGFTGELFF. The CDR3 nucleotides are TGTGCCAGCACCCAAGGGCGGGAGGGCTTCACCGGGGAGCTGTTTTTT.

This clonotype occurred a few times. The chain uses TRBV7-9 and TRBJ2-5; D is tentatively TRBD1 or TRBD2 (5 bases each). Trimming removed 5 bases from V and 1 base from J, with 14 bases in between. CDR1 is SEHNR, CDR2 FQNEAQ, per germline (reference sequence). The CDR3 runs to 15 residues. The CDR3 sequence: CASSGTERPQETQYF. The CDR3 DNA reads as TGTGCCAGCAGCGGGACCGAGCGGCCCCAAGAGACCCAGTACTTC.

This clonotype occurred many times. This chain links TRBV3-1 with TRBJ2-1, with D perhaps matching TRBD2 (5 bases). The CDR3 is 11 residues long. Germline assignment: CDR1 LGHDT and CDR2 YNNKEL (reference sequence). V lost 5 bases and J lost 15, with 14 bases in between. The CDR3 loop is CASSYREFRFF. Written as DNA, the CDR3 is TGTGCCAGCAGCTATCGGGAATTCCGGTTCTTC.

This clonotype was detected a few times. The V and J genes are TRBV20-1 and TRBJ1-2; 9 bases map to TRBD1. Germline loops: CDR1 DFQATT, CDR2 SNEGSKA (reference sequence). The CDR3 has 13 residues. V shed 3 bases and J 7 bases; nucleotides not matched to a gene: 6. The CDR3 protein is CSASTGGSGGYTF. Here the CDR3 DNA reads TGCAGTGCTAGCACAGGGGGCTCCGGTGGCTACACCTTC.

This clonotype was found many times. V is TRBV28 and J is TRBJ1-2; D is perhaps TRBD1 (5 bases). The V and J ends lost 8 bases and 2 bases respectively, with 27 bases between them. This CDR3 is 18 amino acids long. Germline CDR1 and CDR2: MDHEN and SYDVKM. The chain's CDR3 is CASGRRRSGEEWNYGYTF. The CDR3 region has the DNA TGTGCCAGCGGCAGAAGGCGTTCGGGGGAGGAGTGGAACTATGGCTACACCTTC.

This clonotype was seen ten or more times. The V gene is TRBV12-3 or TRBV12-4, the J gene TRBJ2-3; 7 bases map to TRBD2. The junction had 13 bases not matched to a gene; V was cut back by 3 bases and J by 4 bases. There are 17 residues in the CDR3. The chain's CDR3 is CASSLLSGGGPPDTQYF. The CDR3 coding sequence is TGTGCCAGCAGTTTGTTATCGGGGGGAGGGCCCCCAGATACGCAGTATTTT.

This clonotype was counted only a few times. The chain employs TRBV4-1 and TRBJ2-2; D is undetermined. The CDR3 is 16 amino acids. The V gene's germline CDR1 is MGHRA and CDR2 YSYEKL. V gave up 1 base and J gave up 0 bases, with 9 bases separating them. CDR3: CASSQVIISNTGELFF. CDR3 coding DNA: TGCGCCAGCAGCCAAGTAATAATTTCGAACACCGGGGAGCTGTTTTTT.

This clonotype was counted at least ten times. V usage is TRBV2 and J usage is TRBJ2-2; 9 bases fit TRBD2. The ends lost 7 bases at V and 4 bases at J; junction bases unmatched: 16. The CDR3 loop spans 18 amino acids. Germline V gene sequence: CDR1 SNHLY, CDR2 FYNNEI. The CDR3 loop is CASILSPFSGSGTGELFF. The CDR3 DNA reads TGTGCCAGCATCCTGAGTCCTTTTAGCGGGAGCGGCACCGGGGAGCTGTTTTTT.

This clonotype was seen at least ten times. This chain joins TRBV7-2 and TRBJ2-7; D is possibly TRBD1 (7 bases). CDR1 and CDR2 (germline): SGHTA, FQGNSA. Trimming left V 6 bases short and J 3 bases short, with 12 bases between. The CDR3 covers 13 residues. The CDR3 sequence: CASSWQGGYEQYF. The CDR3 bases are TGTGCCAGCAGTTGGCAGGGGGGCTACGAGCAGTACTTC.

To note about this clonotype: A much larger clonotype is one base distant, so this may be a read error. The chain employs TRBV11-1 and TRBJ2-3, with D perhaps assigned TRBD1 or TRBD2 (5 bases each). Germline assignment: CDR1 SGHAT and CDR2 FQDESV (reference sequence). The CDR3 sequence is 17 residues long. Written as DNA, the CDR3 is TGTGCCGGCAGCTTCCCATCAGGGTACCGAGGGGCAGATACGCAGTATTTT. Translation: CAGSFPSGYRGADTQYF.

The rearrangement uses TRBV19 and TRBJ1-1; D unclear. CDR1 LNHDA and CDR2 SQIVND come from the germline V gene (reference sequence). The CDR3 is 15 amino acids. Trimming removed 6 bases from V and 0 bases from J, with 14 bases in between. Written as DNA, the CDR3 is TGTGCCAGTAGGTCCTTGTCTCCAATGAACACTGAAGCTTTCTTT. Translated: CASRSLSPMNTEAFF.

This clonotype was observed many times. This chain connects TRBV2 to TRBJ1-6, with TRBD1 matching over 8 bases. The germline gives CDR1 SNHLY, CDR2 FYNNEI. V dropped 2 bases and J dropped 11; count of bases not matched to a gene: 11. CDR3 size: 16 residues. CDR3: CASSELQRTGKTPLHF. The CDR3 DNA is TGTGCCAGCAGTGAACTGCAAAGGACAGGGAAAACACCCCTCCACTTT.

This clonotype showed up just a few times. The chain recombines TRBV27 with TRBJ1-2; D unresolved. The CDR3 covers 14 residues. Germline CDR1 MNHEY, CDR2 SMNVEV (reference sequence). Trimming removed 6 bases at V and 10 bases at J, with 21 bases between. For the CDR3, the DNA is TGTGCCAGCAGCCTCTCAGGATACGGTTCCCTCTACACCTTC. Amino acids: CASSLSGYGSLYTF.

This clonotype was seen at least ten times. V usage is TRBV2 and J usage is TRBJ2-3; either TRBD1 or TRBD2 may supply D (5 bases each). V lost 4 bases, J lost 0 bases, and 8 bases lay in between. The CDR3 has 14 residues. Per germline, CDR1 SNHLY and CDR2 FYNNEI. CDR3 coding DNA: TGTGCCAGCAGTGGGTGGGGGAGCACAGATACGCAGTATTTT. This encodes CASSGWGSTDTQYF. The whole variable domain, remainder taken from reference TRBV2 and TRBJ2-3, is EPEVTQTPSHQVTQMGQEVILRCVPISNHLYFYWYRQILGQKVEFLVSFYNNEISEKSEIFDDQFSVERPDGSNFTLKIRSTKLEDSAMYFCASSGWGSTDTQYFGPGTRLTVL.

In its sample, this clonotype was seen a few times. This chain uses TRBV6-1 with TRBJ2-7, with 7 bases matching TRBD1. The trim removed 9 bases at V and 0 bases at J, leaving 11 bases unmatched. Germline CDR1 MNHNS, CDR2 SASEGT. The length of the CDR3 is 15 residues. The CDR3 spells CASHTGTESSYEQYF. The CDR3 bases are TGTGCCAGTCATACCGGGACAGAGAGCTCCTACGAGCAGTACTTC.

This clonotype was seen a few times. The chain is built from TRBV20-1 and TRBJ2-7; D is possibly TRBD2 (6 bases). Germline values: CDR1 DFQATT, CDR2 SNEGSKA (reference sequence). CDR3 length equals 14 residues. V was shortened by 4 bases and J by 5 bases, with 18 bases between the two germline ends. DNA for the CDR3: TGCAGTGCTACAACTAGCTCTGTATGGAACGAGCAGTACTTC. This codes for CSATTSSVWNEQYF.

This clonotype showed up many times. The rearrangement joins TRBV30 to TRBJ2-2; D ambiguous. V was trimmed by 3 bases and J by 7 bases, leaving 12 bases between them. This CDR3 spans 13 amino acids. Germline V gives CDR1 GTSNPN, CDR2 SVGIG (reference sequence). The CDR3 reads CAWSRGKDGELFF. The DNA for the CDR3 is TGTGCCTGGAGCAGAGGAAAGGACGGGGAGCTGTTTTTT.

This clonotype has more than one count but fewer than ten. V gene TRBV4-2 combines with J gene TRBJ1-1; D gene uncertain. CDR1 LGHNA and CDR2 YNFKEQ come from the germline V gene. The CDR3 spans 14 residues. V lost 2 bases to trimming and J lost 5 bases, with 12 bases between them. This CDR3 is CASSQSAPGTEAFF. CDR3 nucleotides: TGTGCCAGCAGCCAATCAGCCCCTGGAACTGAAGCTTTCTTT.

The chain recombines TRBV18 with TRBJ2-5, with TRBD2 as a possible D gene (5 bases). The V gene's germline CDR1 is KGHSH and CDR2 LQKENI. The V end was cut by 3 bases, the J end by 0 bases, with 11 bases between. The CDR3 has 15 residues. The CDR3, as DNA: TGTGCCAGCTCACCCGGACTGGGCCACCAAGAGACCCAGTACTTC. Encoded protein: CASSPGLGHQETQYF.

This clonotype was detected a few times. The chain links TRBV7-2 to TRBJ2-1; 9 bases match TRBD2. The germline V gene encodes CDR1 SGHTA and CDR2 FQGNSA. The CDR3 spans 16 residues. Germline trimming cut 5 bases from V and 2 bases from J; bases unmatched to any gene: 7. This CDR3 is CASSTRSGSAYNEQFF. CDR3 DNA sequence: TGTGCCAGCAGCACCCGTAGCGGGAGTGCCTACAATGAGCAGTTCTTC.

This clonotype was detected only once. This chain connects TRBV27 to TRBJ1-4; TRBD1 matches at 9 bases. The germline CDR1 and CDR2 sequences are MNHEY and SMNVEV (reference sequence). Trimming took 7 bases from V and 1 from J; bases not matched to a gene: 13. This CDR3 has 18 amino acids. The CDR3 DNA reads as TGTGCCAGCACCTCGTCGTACAGGGGGCAGGAAACTAATGAAAAACTGTTTTTT. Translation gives CASTSSYRGQETNEKLFF.

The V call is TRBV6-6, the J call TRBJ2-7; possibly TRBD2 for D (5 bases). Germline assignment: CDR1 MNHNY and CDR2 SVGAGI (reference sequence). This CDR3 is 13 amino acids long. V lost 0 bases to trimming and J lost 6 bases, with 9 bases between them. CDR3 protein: CASSYSAVGEQYF. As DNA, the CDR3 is TGTGCCAGCAGTTACTCAGCGGTGGGCGAGCAGTACTTC.

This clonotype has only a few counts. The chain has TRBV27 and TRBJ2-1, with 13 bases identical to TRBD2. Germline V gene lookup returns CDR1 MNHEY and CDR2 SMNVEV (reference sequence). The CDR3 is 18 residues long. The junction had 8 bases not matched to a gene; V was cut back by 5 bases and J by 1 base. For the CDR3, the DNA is TGTGCCAGCAGTAATTTGGGACTAGCGGGACCTTCCTACAATGAGCAGTTCTTC. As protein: CASSNLGLAGPSYNEQFF.

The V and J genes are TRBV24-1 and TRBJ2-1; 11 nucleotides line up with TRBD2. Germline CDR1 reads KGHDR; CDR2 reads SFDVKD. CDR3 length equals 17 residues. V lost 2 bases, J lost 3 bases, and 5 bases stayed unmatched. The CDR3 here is CATSDSTGLAGYNEQFF. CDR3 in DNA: TGTGCCACCAGTGATTCGACCGGACTAGCGGGCTACAATGAGCAGTTCTTC.

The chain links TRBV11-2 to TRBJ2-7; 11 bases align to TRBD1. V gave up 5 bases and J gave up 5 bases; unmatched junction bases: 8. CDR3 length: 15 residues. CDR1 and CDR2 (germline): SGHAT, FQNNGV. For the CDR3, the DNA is TGTGCCAGCAGCCACGGCTGGACAGGGGGCGACGAGCAGTACTTC. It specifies CASSHGWTGGDEQYF.

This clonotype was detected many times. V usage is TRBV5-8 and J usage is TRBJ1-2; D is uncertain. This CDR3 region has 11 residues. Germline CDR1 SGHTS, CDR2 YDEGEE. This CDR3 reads CAINGLYGYTF. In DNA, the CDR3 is TGTGCAATAAATGGCCTCTATGGCTACACCTTC.

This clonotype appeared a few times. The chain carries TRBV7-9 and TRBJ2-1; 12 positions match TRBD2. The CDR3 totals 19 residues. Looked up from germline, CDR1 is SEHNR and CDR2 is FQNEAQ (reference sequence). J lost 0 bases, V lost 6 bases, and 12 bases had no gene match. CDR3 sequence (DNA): TGTGCCAGCAGGTGGGGGCTAGCGGGAGGGCACAGCTCCTACAATGAGCAGTTCTTC. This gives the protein CASRWGLAGGHSSYNEQFF.

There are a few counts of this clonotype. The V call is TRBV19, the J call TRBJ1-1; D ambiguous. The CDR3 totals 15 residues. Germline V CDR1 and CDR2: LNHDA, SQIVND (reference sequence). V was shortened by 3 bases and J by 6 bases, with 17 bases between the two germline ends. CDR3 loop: CASSIRSDGDAEAFF. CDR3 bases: TGTGCCAGTAGTATTCGATCGGACGGCGACGCTGAAGCTTTCTTT.

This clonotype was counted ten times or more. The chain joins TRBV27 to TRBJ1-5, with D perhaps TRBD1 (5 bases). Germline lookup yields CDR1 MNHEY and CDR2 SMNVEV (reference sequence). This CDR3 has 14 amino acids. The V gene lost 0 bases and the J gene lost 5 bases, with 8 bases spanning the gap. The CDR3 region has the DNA TGTGCCAGCAGTTTATCTGGGACGGATCAGCCCCAGCATTTT. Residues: CASSLSGTDQPQHF.

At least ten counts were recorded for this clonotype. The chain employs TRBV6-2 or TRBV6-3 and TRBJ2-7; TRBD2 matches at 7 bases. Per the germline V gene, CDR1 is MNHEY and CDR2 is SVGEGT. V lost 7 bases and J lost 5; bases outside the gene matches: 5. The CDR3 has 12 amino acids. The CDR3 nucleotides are TGTGCCAGCACCAGAGCGGGACACGAGCAGTACTTC. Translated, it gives CASTRAGHEQYF.

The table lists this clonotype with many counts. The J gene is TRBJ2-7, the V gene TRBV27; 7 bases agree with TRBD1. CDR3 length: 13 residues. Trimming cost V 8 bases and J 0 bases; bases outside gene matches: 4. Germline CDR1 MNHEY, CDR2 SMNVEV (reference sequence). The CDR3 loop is CASGTGVSYEQYF. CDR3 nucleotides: TGTGCCAGCGGAACAGGGGTCTCCTACGAGCAGTACTTC.